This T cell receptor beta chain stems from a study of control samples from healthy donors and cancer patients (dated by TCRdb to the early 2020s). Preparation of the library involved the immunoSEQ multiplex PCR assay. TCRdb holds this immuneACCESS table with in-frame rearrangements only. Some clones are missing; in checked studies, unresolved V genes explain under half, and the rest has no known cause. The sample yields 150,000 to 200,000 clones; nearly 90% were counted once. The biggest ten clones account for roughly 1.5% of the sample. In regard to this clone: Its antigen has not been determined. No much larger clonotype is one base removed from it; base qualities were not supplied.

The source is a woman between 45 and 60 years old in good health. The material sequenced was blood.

In nucleotides, the sequence is TGTGCCAGCAGCGTCCGCCATCCGGGACAGGGGCGGGACAATCAGCCCCAGCATTTT. Its amino acids are CASSVRHPGQGRDNQPQHF. Here the chain combines TRBV21-1 and TRBJ1-5; the listed D gene, TRBD1, was not tested against the DNA. TRBV21-1 is deemed a pseudogene. The CDR3 goes from the cysteine to the phenylalanine over 19 residues. This entry keeps only the CDR3 DNA: 57 bases, framed from base 1.